This T cell receptor beta chain is from a study of blood T cell repertoires in COVID-19. Study-level background: The United States, Italy and Spain provided the acute and convalescent COVID-19 samples. PBMCs, B-cell-depleted T cells, or T cells were the source of the cDNA or gDNA that made up the material.

Authors' data handling: How many nucleated cells were present was estimated from reference gene primer amplification. Some clones are missing from TCRdb's copy, which holds only in-frame ones; the method was immunoSEQ multiplex PCR. D and trimming come from the DNA, and the V and J calls and clone size come from that table. The sample carries about 220,000 clones, about 86% recorded once. The CDR3 runs to 15 residues. CDR1 SGHVS and CDR2 FQNEAQ come from the germline V gene. J lost 1 base, V lost 5 bases, and 7 bases had no gene match. The V call is TRBV7-8, the J call TRBJ1-2, with 7 positions matching TRBD1. This clonotype was sampled from a woman aged 55-69 years with acute or convalescent COVID-19. Sequenced: peripheral blood. The CDR3 loop is CASSALYRGNYGYTF. CDR3 nucleotides: TGTGCCAGCAGCGCCCTCTACAGGGGTAACTATGGCTACACCTTC.